The 14 T cell receptor beta chains below come from one sample, sequenced in a study of blood T cell repertoires in COVID-19. TCRdb's table, derived via immunoSEQ multiplex PCR, lists solely in-frame clones and lacks some. Among 300,000 to 400,000 clones listed, 88% were seen once. Source material: PBMCs or T cells enriched from blood (not recorded which). The source is a young woman who had recovered from COVID-19.

The V call is TRBV4-1, the J call TRBJ1-4, with D tentatively TRBD1 (5 bases). The V end was cut by 4 bases, the J end by 10 bases, with 16 bases between. The CDR3 sequence is 14 residues long. The germline V gene encodes CDR1 MGHRA and CDR2 YSYEKL. The DNA of the CDR3 is TGCGCCAGCAGCCCAGCGGGGGTGCAGGGAAAACTGTTTTTT. Encoded protein: CASSPAGVQGKLFF.

The genes are TRBV19 and TRBJ1-1, with D perhaps matching TRBD1 (5 bases). The CDR3 runs 16 residues. V was pared by 4 bases and J by 7 bases, with 22 bases between. Germline loops: CDR1 LNHDA, CDR2 SQIVND (reference sequence). The CDR3 DNA is TGTGCCAGTAGTACTGCGGGGGGGACTAGAACAGGTGAAGCTTTCTTT. Protein sequence: CASSTAGGTRTGEAFF.

The chain employs TRBV6-5 and TRBJ1-6; a weak D match, TRBD1 (5 bases). Germline V lookup: CDR1 MNHEY, CDR2 SVGAGI. CDR3 size: 16 residues. V lost 3 bases and J lost 10, with 19 bases in between. CDR3 amino acids: CASSYTGSLPTSPLHF. The CDR3 coding sequence is TGTGCCAGCAGTTATACAGGATCCTTACCTACATCACCCCTCCACTTT.

This clone showed up just a few times. The rearrangement joins TRBV5-5 to TRBJ2-5, with D hard to call. Trimming pared 6 bases from V and 5 bases from J, leaving 20 bases between. Germline V gene lookup returns CDR1 SGHKS and CDR2 YYEKEE (reference sequence). This CDR3 contains 15 residues. CDR3: CASTNPFSKLETQYF. The DNA of the CDR3 is TGTGCCAGCACGAATCCATTCTCTAAACTGGAGACCCAGTACTTC.

The gene calls are TRBV5-1 and TRBJ1-2, with D possibly TRBD1 on 5 matching bases. The CDR3 covers 14 residues. Germline CDR1 is SGHRS and CDR2 is YFSETQ. V was cut by 4 bases and J by 4 bases, with 14 bases left in between. The DNA for the CDR3 is TGCGCCAGCAGCCGTTCGACAGACGTCTATGGCTACACCTTC. This codes for CASSRSTDVYGYTF.

V usage is TRBV11-2 and J usage is TRBJ1-5; D possibly corresponds to TRBD1 (5 bases). V was pared by 4 bases and J by 3 bases, with 10 bases between. The CDR3 contains 14 residues. CDR1 and CDR2 (germline): SGHAT, FQNNGV. The CDR3 here is CASSSPGFNQPQHF. The DNA of the CDR3 is TGTGCCAGCAGCTCCCCAGGGTTCAATCAGCCCCAGCATTTT.

The chain joins TRBV4-3 to TRBJ1-2; TRBD1 is a possible D gene (5 bases). Germline CDR1 and CDR2: LGHNA and YSLEER. The CDR3 spans 13 residues. The V and J ends lost 5 bases and 4 bases respectively, with 11 bases between them. The CDR3, as DNA: TGCGCCAGCAGCGCAGGGCTCGGCTATGGCTACACCTTC. Its translation: CASSAGLGYGYTF.

This rearrangement joins TRBV7-9 to TRBJ1-4, with TRBD1 matching over 7 bases. This CDR3 contains 18 residues. V lost 5 bases to trimming and J lost 4 bases; unmatched junction nucleotides: 16. CDR1 SEHNR and CDR2 FQNEAQ come from the germline V gene (reference sequence). The CDR3 here is CASSPLLIPGQLNEKLFF. Here the CDR3 DNA reads TGTGCCAGCAGCCCCCTCCTAATCCCGGGACAGCTTAATGAAAAACTGTTTTTT. Supplemented by reference TRBV7-9 and TRBJ1-4, the full variable domain reads DTGVSQNPRHKITKRGQNVTFRCDPISEHNRLYWYRQTLGQGPEFLTYFQNEAQLEKSRLLSDRFSAERPKGSFSTLEIQRTEQGDSAMYLCASSPLLIPGQLNEKLFFGSGTQLSVL.

This clone was seen once. The chain is built from TRBV5-1 and TRBJ2-1, with 9 bases aligning to TRBD2. CDR3 size: 15 residues. The V and J ends lost 2 bases and 4 bases, in that order; junction bases with no gene match: 4. The germline V gene encodes CDR1 SGHRS and CDR2 YFSETQ. The CDR3 DNA reads TGCGCCAGCAGCTTTGGCGGGGGGGAATACAATGAGCAGTTCTTC. Its translation is CASSFGGGEYNEQFF.

The chain carries TRBV9 and TRBJ2-7; tentatively, D is TRBD2 (6 bases). The CDR3 runs to 16 residues. From germline, CDR1 is SGDLS and CDR2 YYNGEE. V was shortened by 4 bases and J by 0 bases, with 17 bases between the two germline ends. The CDR3 nucleotides read TGTGCCAGCAGCCCTGGAGAGGAGGGGTACTCCTACGAGCAGTACTTC. Protein: CASSPGEEGYSYEQYF. Variable domain in full (rest from reference TRBV9 and TRBJ2-7): DSGVTQTPKHLITATGQRVTLRCSPRSGDLSVYWYQQSLDQGLQFLIQYYNGEERAKGNILERFSAQQFPDLHSELNLSSLELGDSALYFCASSPGEEGYSYEQYFGPGTRLTVT.

This chain uses TRBV7-9 with TRBJ2-7, with D perhaps TRBD1 (6 bases). The ends were cut back, 1 base at V and 6 bases at J, with 16 bases in the middle. This CDR3 comprises 15 residues. CDR1 is SEHNR, CDR2 FQNEAQ, per germline (reference sequence). CDR3 in DNA: TGTGCCAGCAGCTTAGAAGACCAGGGGTACATCGAGCAGTACTTC. It is translated as CASSLEDQGYIEQYF.

The chain couples TRBV6-1 to TRBJ1-5; D is undetermined. CDR1 is MNHNS, CDR2 SASEGT, per germline. The V and J ends lost 2 bases and 1 base respectively, with 9 bases between them. This CDR3 is built from 15 residues. The CDR3 protein is CASSERKQSNQPQHF. The DNA of the CDR3 is TGTGCCAGCAGTGAAAGGAAACAGAGCAATCAGCCCCAGCATTTT.

The rearrangement links TRBV5-1 to TRBJ2-5, with a possible D match to TRBD1 (6 bases). V dropped 3 bases and J dropped 3 bases, with 12 bases sitting between them. CDR1 and CDR2 (germline): SGHRS, YFSETQ. This CDR3 has 14 residues. The CDR3 DNA reads as TGCGCCAGCAGCTCTCTACAGGGAAAAGAGACCCAGTACTTC. It translates to CASSSLQGKETQYF.

V is TRBV3-1 (or the pseudogene TRBV3-2) and J is TRBJ1-1, with TRBD1 matching over 12 bases. CDR3 size: 15 residues. In germline, CDR1 is LGHDT, CDR2 YNNKEL (reference sequence). The V gene end was trimmed by 0 bases and the J gene end by 6 bases; junction bases not matched to a gene: 2. The CDR3 DNA sequence: TGTGCCAGCAGCCAAGAGGGACAGGGGGCGGCTGAAGCTTTCTTT. Protein sequence: CASSQEGQGAAEAFF.